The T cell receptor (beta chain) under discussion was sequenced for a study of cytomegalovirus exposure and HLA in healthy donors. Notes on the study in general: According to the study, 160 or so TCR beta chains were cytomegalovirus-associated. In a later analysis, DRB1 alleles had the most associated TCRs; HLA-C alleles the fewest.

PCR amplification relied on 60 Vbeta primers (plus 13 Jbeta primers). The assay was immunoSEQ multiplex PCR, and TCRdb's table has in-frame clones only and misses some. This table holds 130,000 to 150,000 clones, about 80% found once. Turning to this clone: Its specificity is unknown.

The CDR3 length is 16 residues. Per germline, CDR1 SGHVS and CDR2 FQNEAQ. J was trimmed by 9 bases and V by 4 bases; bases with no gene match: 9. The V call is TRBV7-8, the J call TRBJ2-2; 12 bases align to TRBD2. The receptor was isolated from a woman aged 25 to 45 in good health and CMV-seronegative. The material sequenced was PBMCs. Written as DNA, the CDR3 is TGTGCCAGCAGCTCAATTCTAGCGGGGGGGCCCCGGGAGCTGTTTTTT. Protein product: CASSSILAGGPRELFF.